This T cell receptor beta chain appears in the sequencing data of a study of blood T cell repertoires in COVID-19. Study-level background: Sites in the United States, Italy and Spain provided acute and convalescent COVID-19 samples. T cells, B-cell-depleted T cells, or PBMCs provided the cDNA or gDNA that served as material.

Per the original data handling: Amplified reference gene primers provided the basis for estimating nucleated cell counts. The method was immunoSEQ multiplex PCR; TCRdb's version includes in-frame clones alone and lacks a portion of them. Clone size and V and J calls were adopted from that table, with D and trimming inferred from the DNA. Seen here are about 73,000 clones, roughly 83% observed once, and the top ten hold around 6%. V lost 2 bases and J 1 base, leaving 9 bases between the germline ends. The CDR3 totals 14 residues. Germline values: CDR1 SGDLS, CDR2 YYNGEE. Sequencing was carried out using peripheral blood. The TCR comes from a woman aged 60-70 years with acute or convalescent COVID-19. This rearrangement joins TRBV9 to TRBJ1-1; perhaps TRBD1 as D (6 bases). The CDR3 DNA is TGTGCCAGCAGCGTCGGGACACCGAACACTGAAGCTTTCTTT. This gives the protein CASSVGTPNTEAFF.